Listed below are T cell receptor beta chains from one sample, sequenced in a study of T-cell reconstitution after alpha-beta-depleted transplantation in children. TCRdb re-analysed the PCR reads in MiXCR, keeping a single row per CDR3 protein. The sample has approximately 110,000 distinct CDR3 sequences, more than 20% seen once; the top ten hold roughly a tenth. The sample was PBMCs, mostly from graft donor cells, taken 180 days after TCRalphabeta/CD19-depleted stem cell transplant. All receptors come from a male patient aged 2 to 9 who had a stem cell transplant for chronic granulomatous disease, so the T cells may come from the graft donor. The CDR3 runs from the conserved cysteine through the conserved F or W. The D gene is left open where the match is weak. Size values are once, few and many counts, or a class for expanded clones, and some rows have none.

size: -
J: TRBJ2-3
V: TRBV7-6
D: -
DNA: TGTGCCAGCAGCTTAAATCGAGCGTCCCAGGCAGATACGCAGTATTTT
CDR3: CASSLNRASQADTQYF

size: few
J: TRBJ1-5
V: TRBV5-5
D: TRBD1
DNA: TGTGCCAGCAGCTTAGGGACAGAAGTTCAGCCCCAGCATTTT
CDR3: CASSLGTEVQPQHF

size: -
J: TRBJ2-5
V: TRBV15
D: -
DNA: TGTGCCACCAGCAGAGATATAGAGACCCAGTACTTC
CDR3: CATSRDIETQYF

size: many
J: TRBJ2-7
V: TRBV27
D: -
DNA: TGTGCCAGCAGGCCCGGTGCCACCTACGAGCAGTACTTC
CDR3: CASRPGATYEQYF

size: many
J: TRBJ1-5
V: TRBV7-2
D: -
DNA: TGTGCCAGCAGCCCAACAGGTTTTAGCAATCAGCCCCAGCATTTT
CDR3: CASSPTGFSNQPQHF

size: -
J: TRBJ2-5
V: TRBV5-5
D: TRBD2
DNA: TGTGCCAGCAGCTTAGTCCCCGGGACTAGCTCTTTAGAGACCCAGTACTTC
CDR3: CASSLVPGTSSLETQYF

size: many
J: TRBJ2-5
V: TRBV6-2/TRBV6-3
D: TRBD2
DNA: TGTGCCAGCAGCCCGGGGGGGCGACGCTTTGAAAAGACCCAGTACTTC
CDR3: CASSPGGRRFEKTQYF

size: -
J: TRBJ2-7
V: TRBV12-3/TRBV12-4
D: TRBD2
DNA: TGTGCCAGCAGTCCCCGGGGACTAGCGGGAGGTTACGAGCAGTACTTC
CDR3: CASSPRGLAGGYEQYF

size: -
J: TRBJ2-2
V: TRBV20-1
D: TRBD2
DNA: TGCAGTGCTAGAGAAAGCGGGAGTGGCACCGGGGAGCTGTTTTTT
CDR3: CSARESGSGTGELFF

size: many
J: TRBJ2-3
V: TRBV5-1
D: -
DNA: TGCGCCAGCAGCCCCTCGGGACTGATCACAGATACGCAGTATTTT
CDR3: CASSPSGLITDTQYF

size: few
J: TRBJ2-1
V: TRBV5-1
D: -
DNA: TGCGCCAGCAGCTTGGTTGGGAAACAGTTGAATGAGCAGTTCTTC
CDR3: CASSLVGKQLNEQFF

size: -
J: TRBJ2-3
V: TRBV12-3/TRBV12-4
D: -
DNA: TGTGACAGCAGTTTATGGCAGGCCCATAGCACAGATACGCAGTATTTT
CDR3: CDSSLWQAHSTDTQYF

size: few
J: TRBJ1-1
V: TRBV4-2
D: -
DNA: TGTGCCAGCAGCCAAGATCTGGGCAGGGCGAACACTGAAGCTTTCTTT
CDR3: CASSQDLGRANTEAFF

size: few
J: TRBJ2-5
V: TRBV5-1
D: -
DNA: TGCGCCAGCAGCTTGGCAGGGTGGGAGACCCAGTACTTC
CDR3: CASSLAGWETQYF

size: many
J: TRBJ1-2
V: TRBV7-9
D: -
DNA: TGTGCCAGCAGCTCCCTTGGATGGGGGACCTACTATGGCTACACCTTC
CDR3: CASSSLGWGTYYGYTF

size: many
J: TRBJ1-4
V: TRBV7-2
D: -
DNA: TGTGCCAGCAGCTTAGAGTTCAGGGTAAATGAAAAACTGTTTTTT
CDR3: CASSLEFRVNEKLFF

size: few
J: TRBJ1-1
V: TRBV20-1
D: -
DNA: TGCAGTGCTCAGACCCAGAGCACTGAAGCTTTCTTT
CDR3: CSAQTQSTEAFF

size: many
J: TRBJ2-7
V: TRBV6-5
D: TRBD1
DNA: TGTGCCAGCAGTTACCGGCGAATCGGACAGGGACCCTACGAGCAGTACTTC
CDR3: CASSYRRIGQGPYEQYF

size: -
J: TRBJ2-7
V: TRBV20-1
D: TRBD2
DNA: TGCAGTGCCCCCTCTAGCGGGCTCTCTTACGAGCAGTACTTC
CDR3: CSAPSSGLSYEQYF

size: -
J: TRBJ2-3
V: TRBV5-1
D: TRBD1
DNA: TGCGCCAGCAGCTTAAGGACAGGGGACACAGATACGCAGTATTTT
CDR3: CASSLRTGDTDTQYF

size: many
J: TRBJ2-3
V: TRBV20-1
D: -
DNA: TGCAGTGCTAGAGTCCCTCAGACTAGCACAGATACGCAGTATTTT
CDR3: CSARVPQTSTDTQYF

size: many
J: TRBJ2-5
V: TRBV20-1
D: TRBD1
DNA: TGCAGTGCTAGGTCGATGGCGGCCGTGGACAGGGTACAAGAGACCCAGTACTTC
CDR3: CSARSMAAVDRVQETQYF

size: -
J: TRBJ2-7
V: TRBV5-1
D: TRBD1
DNA: TGCGCCAGCAGCCGGGACAGGGATGTCTACGAGCAGTACTTC
CDR3: CASSRDRDVYEQYF

size: many
J: TRBJ1-1
V: TRBV20-1
D: TRBD1
DNA: TGCAGTGCAAACAGGGGCGACACTGAAGCTTTCTTT
CDR3: CSANRGDTEAFF

size: -
J: TRBJ2-7
V: TRBV7-2
D: -
DNA: TGTGCCAGCAGCTCATCCGTAGACAGCTCCTACGAGCAGTACTTC
CDR3: CASSSSVDSSYEQYF

size: many
J: TRBJ2-1
V: TRBV3-1
D: -
DNA: TGTGCCAGCAGCCCTGACTCGGTCCGATACAATGAGCAGTTCTTC
CDR3: CASSPDSVRYNEQFF

size: -
J: TRBJ2-5
V: TRBV20-1
D: -
DNA: TGCAATGCTAGAGGCCCCTCGGACAGATTCCAAGAGACCCAGTACTTC
CDR3: CNARGPSDRFQETQYF

size: -
J: TRBJ2-7
V: TRBV5-1
D: -
DNA: TGCGCCAGGAACGCTAGCCCAGCCAGCGAGCAGTACTTC
CDR3: CARNASPASEQYF

size: -
J: TRBJ2-5
V: TRBV29-1
D: -
DNA: TGCAGCGTTGACGAGGGGGTCGACTACCAAGAGACCCAGTACTTC
CDR3: CSVDEGVDYQETQYF